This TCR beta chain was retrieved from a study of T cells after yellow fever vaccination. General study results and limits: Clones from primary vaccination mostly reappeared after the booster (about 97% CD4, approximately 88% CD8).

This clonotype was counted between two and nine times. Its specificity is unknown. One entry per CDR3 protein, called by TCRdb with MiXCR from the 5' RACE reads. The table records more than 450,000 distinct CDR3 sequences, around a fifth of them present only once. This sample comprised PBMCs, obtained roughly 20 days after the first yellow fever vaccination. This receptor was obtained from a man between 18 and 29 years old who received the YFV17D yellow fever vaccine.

The DNA of the CDR3 is TGCGCCAGCAGCCTCGGACTAGCGGGGGCCGGGGGAGATACGCAGTATTTT. Its translation is CASSLGLAGAGGDTQYF. The genes are TRBV4-1 and TRBJ2-3, with 13 bases lining up with TRBD2. CDR1 and CDR2 from the germline V gene are MGHRA and YSYEKL. There are 17 residues in the CDR3. Germline trimming cut 4 bases from V and 5 bases from J; bases unmatched to any gene: 9.